This T cell receptor beta chain was obtained from a study of blood T cells in healthy people across ages (dated by TCRdb to between 2014 and 2017). At the level of the whole study: In model experiments, template switching captured about one uniquely barcoded TCR beta cDNA molecule for every two T cells. Donors of different ages were randomly distributed across sequencing lanes to avoid experimental bias. To track age-related changes in TCR beta repertoire diversity, the study relied on deep sequencing normalized with unique cDNA molecular identifiers. Donors were grouped into four age groups: young (average roughly 16 years), middle-aged (under 40), aged (62) and long-lived (approximately 75). For two donors (one aged 18 to 29 and one aged 80 or older), the study analyzed two additional independent replicas of 1 million unique cDNA reads from the same blood draw.

Systemically healthy Caucasian individuals from Russia, 35 to 50 in total and aged 6 to 90 years, were included as donors. Each donor gave 8 to 10 milliliters of peripheral blood, drawn into EDTA-treated Vacutainer tubes. Ficoll-Paque density-gradient centrifugation was used to isolate PBMCs, with at least 6.5 million per sample. Total RNA was extracted from PBMCs with Trizol reagent, with at least 6 micrograms obtained per sample. Naive CD45RAhigh/CD27high T cell percentages were measured by flow cytometry on a PBMC aliquot from every donor. The paper's findings and limits, for the study overall: There was a strong correlation between observed TCR beta diversity and the percentage of naive T cells measured by flow cytometry. Total diversity estimates from one million sequenced T cells were considered lower bounds and underestimates. Observed TCR beta diversity per million T cells fell roughly linearly with age, and a significant reduction was already apparent by age around 44. Because donor CMV infection status was unknown, age-related changes in expanded clonotypes were potentially confounded. Compared with the aged group, more naive CD4+ T cells, fewer expanded clones and increased TCR diversity were shown by the long-lived group, suggesting age selection. Conclusive comparison of naive and antigen-experienced compartments was prevented by the profiling of bulk unsorted PBMCs.

At least ten counts were recorded for this clonotype. This clone's antigen is unknown. Base qualities are not recorded, but no much larger clone differs from it by a single base. Receptor amplification or capture employed 5' RACE. This sample was sequenced with an Illumina HiSeq 2500. A second 7 to 11 cycle PCR used a sample-barcoded 5' primer and a J-beta primer mix. Each TCR beta cDNA molecule received a unique molecular identifier from a template-switch 5' adaptor carrying 12 random nucleotides. Each sample yielded at least 2.5 million CDR3-containing paired-end reads. All of the RNA was converted into first-strand cDNA using the Mint cDNA synthesis kit, with a TRBC-specific oligonucleotide serving as the primer. After uracil-DNA glycosylase treatment, a first 18-cycle PCR used universal primers M1SS and BC2_uni_R on all cDNA. Per the source publication's procedure: For normalization, 1 million high-quality reads were randomly selected from each sample, with every read carrying a distinct molecular identifier. Reads sharing molecular identifiers were discarded rather than binned into consensus sequences. MiTCR, with a Q25 quality threshold and the strictest error-elimination algorithm, was used for CDR3 identification, clonotype clustering and error correction. Lower-bound total TCR beta diversity was estimated with a nonparametric unseen species model using Euler transformation. The public reads were quality trimmed at Q25 with fastp and then assembled into clones with MiXCR by TCRdb, keeping productive beta chains. Duplicate CDR3 protein sequences are folded into a single record with the most common DNA and genes. Clone size and V and J calls follow TCRdb, not the original study. Here the sample has around 800,000 distinct CDR3 sequences; 35% to 60% occur a single time. The ten largest clones capture 15% to 20% of the sample.

The germline ends are 17 bases apart after V is trimmed by 3 bases and J by 2 bases. The CDR3, cysteine through phenylalanine, is 16 amino acids long. CDR3 DNA only is kept here, 48 bases in frame from base 1. According to the germline V gene, CDR1 reads SGHRS and CDR2 reads YFSETQ. The sample was blood. The V and J genes are TRBV5-1 and TRBJ2-5, and the D gene may be TRBD1, 6 bases matching. The sequence derives from an elderly man in good health. Here is the DNA: TGCGCCAGCAGCTACCTGCCCCTAGGGGGACAAGAGACCCAGTACTTC. Its product reads: CASSYLPLGGQETQYF.